This T cell receptor (beta chain) emerged from a study of T cell changes during pregnancy in multiple sclerosis. The assay was immunoSEQ multiplex PCR, and TCRdb's table has in-frame clones only and misses some. The sample gives under 95,000 clones, 75% to 95% of which show up once; around 0.45% is in the top ten. The sequenced sample was CD4+ T cells from peripheral blood mononuclear cells, obtained before pregnancy. The clonotype originates from a female donor with multiple sclerosis, enrolled in a pregnancy study.

CDR3 in DNA: TGTGCCAGCAGTGAAGAGGGGATACTTGGACAGACCTACGAGCAGTACTTC. Its translation: CASSEEGILGQTYEQYF. The rearrangement links TRBV2 to TRBJ2-7; D is perhaps TRBD1 (6 bases). Germline V lookup: CDR1 SNHLY, CDR2 FYNNEI. V was cut by 1 base and J by 2 bases, with 18 bases left in between. The CDR3 consists of 17 residues.